A single sample gave rise to the 5 T cell receptor beta chains below, sequenced in a study of T cells in Graves' hyperthyroidism and ophthalmopathy. Amplified TCR beta CDR3 regions came from RNA transcripts. HTBI primers drove first-round RT-PCR of the TCR CDR3. Each CDR3 protein is one row after TCRdb ran MiXCR on the multiplex PCR reads. The sample shows hundreds of thousands of distinct CDR3 sequences, 19% of them seen only once. Sequencing input: blood. Source of these receptors: a woman aged 18-29 years with Graves' hyperthyroidism.

This clonotype was seen ten or more times. As DNA, the CDR3 is TGTGCCAGCAGTCCCCTACGGGGGGACTATGGCTACACCTTC. This encodes CASSPLRGDYGYTF. V is TRBV12-3 or TRBV12-4 and J is TRBJ1-2, with D possibly TRBD1 on 5 matching bases. V lost 5 bases, J lost 3 bases, and 13 bases lay in between. The CDR3 is made up of 14 amino acids.

This clonotype showed up many times. This chain connects TRBV6-5 to TRBJ1-2; 8 bases are shared with TRBD1. V dropped 5 bases and J dropped 3; count of bases not matched to a gene: 11. Germline V gives CDR1 MNHEY, CDR2 SVGAGI. The length of the CDR3 is 16 residues. CDR3 sequence: CASSPDPYRGDYGYTF. The DNA of the CDR3 is TGTGCCAGCAGTCCCGACCCATACAGGGGGGACTATGGCTACACCTTC.

This clonotype was picked up many times. This chain connects TRBV12-3 or TRBV12-4 to TRBJ1-2; D gene unclear. CDR3 length: 13 amino acids. Trimming cost V 2 bases and J 1 base, with 5 bases left between them. The CDR3 DNA reads as TGTGCCAGCAGTTTAAACAGTAACTATGGCTACACCTTC. As protein: CASSLNSNYGYTF.

This clonotype was seen ten or more times. A much bigger clone sits one base away, suggesting this may be a read error. The gene calls are TRBV15 and TRBJ2-2; a possible D gene is TRBD2 (6 bases). This CDR3 comprises 17 residues. CDR1 is LNHNV and CDR2 is YYDKDF in the germline V gene (reference sequence). V was pared by 1 base and J by 0 bases, with 12 bases between. CDR3 in DNA: TGTGCCACCAGCAGAGGGACTACCCATGCGAACACCGGGGAGCTGTTTTTT. Its protein is CATSRGTTHANTGELFF.

This clonotype was counted many times. This chain links TRBV7-9 with TRBJ1-1, with TRBD1 identical over 7 bases. Germline-derived CDR1 and CDR2 are SEHNR and FQNEAQ (reference sequence). Trimming removed 4 bases from V and 7 bases from J; junction bases left unmatched: 9. This CDR3 spans 14 amino acids. The CDR3 spells CASSWGTAKYEAFF. The CDR3 DNA reads as TGTGCCAGCAGCTGGGGGACAGCCAAATATGAAGCTTTCTTT.